These 21 T cell receptor beta chains came from one sample sequenced in a study of radiotherapy plus CTLA-4 blockade in lung cancer. Libraries were prepared by immunoSEQ multiplex PCR; TCRdb keeps only in-frame clonotypes and omits some of them. The repertoire consists of about 70,000 clones, with approximately 79% occurring once and the leading ten covering about 9.1%. The material was peripheral blood, obtained from a patient treated with radiotherapy plus ipilimumab. The receptor source for this set is a human donor with non-small cell lung cancer who had a complete response to radiotherapy plus ipilimumab.

The chain has TRBV2 and TRBJ1-5, with 7 bases aligning to TRBD1. This CDR3 region has 15 residues. The germline V gene has CDR1 SNHLY and CDR2 FYNNEI. V lost 4 bases and J lost 2; bases outside the gene matches: 5. The CDR3 region has the DNA TGTGCCAGCAGTGCGGGACAGACCCGCAATCAGCCCCAGCATTTT. Protein sequence: CASSAGQTRNQPQHF.

The rearrangement joins TRBV2 to TRBJ2-7, with 7 bases lining up with TRBD1. V lost 8 bases to trimming and J lost 0 bases; unmatched junction nucleotides: 13. This CDR3 region has 16 residues. CDR1 and CDR2 (germline): SNHLY, FYNNEI. Here the CDR3 DNA reads TGTGCCAGCGGCTCCCTTGGGACAGTGAGCTCCTACGAGCAGTACTTC. As protein: CASGSLGTVSSYEQYF.

The chain is built from TRBV5-4 and TRBJ2-1; D is possibly TRBD1 (6 bases). Trimming removed 6 bases from V and 6 bases from J, with 13 bases in between. The germline V gene encodes CDR1 SGHNT and CDR2 YYREEE (reference sequence). This CDR3 spans 13 amino acids. In nucleotides, the CDR3 is TGTGCCAGCACTTCTACAGGGAGCAATGAGCAGTTCTTC. Protein sequence: CASTSTGSNEQFF.

As DNA, the CDR3 is TGTGCCAGCAGCTCATGGACTGGTAGCTCCTACAATGAGCAGTTCTTC. It translates to CASSSWTGSSYNEQFF. The chain has TRBV11-3 and TRBJ2-1; TRBD2 is a possible D gene (5 bases). CDR3 length equals 16 residues. Germline lookup yields CDR1 SGHNT and CDR2 YENEEA. V was trimmed by 4 bases and J by 0 bases, leaving 13 bases between them.

J is TRBJ1-2 and V is TRBV29-1, with 9 bases matching TRBD1. Germline CDR1 is SQVTM and CDR2 is ANQGSEA. J gave up 8 bases and V 5 bases, and 15 bases lay outside the gene matches. This CDR3 spans 15 amino acids. CDR3 coding DNA: TGCAGCGTTCCGGACAGGGGACTCTCTACCTCCGGCTACACCTTC. Protein: CSVPDRGLSTSGYTF.

The chain employs TRBV27 and TRBJ1-5; D gene unclear. This CDR3 spans 14 amino acids. The ends were cut back, 6 bases at V and 4 bases at J, with 13 bases in the middle. Germline CDR1 MNHEY, CDR2 SMNVEV (reference sequence). In DNA, the CDR3 is TGTGCCAGCAGCCGGGGAGGTTTTAATCAGCCCCAGCATTTT. This gives the protein CASSRGGFNQPQHF.

V and J are TRBV2 and TRBJ1-5; tentative D call: TRBD1 (5 bases). Germline V gene lookup returns CDR1 SNHLY and CDR2 FYNNEI. V lost 6 bases and J 11 bases, leaving 17 bases between the germline ends. The CDR3 consists of 13 residues. CDR3 sequence reads: CASRTGPRSAQHF. The CDR3 nucleotides are TGTGCCAGCAGAACGGGACCGAGATCAGCCCAGCATTTT.

V usage is TRBV21-1 and J usage is TRBJ1-4. TRBV21-1 is tagged as a pseudogene. CDR3 length: 16 residues. CDR3 amino acids: CASSKFLHEHNEKLFF. The CDR3 DNA sequence: TGTGCCAGCAGCAAATTCCTACACGAGCATAATGAAAAACTGTTTTTT.

The chain joins TRBV19 to TRBJ2-1; 7 bases line up with TRBD2. The CDR3 sequence is 16 residues long. V was clipped by 7 bases and J by 0 bases; unmatched bases: 9. The germline gives CDR1 LNHDA, CDR2 SQIVND (reference sequence). The CDR3 is CASTNRGGVSYNEQFF. As DNA, the CDR3 is TGTGCCAGTACCAACCGCGGGGGAGTCTCCTACAATGAGCAGTTCTTC. The full variable domain, in which reference TRBV19 and TRBJ2-1 provide the parts outside the CDR3, is DGGITQSPKYLFRKEGQNVTLSCEQNLNHDAMYWYRQDPGQGLRLIYYSQIVNDFQKGDIAEGYSVSREKKESFPLTVTSAQKNPTAFYLCASTNRGGVSYNEQFFGPGTRLTVL.

The chain employs TRBV7-9 and TRBJ2-1; D is perhaps TRBD1 or TRBD2 (5 bases each). The ends were cut back, 5 bases at V and 4 bases at J, with 15 bases in the middle. The V gene's germline CDR1 is SEHNR and CDR2 FQNEAQ (reference sequence). The CDR3 has 15 amino acids. CDR3 amino acids: CASSPQPGQYNEQFF. CDR3 bases: TGTGCCAGCAGCCCACAACCGGGGCAGTACAATGAGCAGTTCTTC. Full variable domain (outside the CDR3, taken from reference TRBV7-9 and TRBJ2-1): DTGVSQNPRHKITKRGQNVTFRCDPISEHNRLYWYRQTLGQGPEFLTYFQNEAQLEKSRLLSDRFSAERPKGSFSTLEIQRTEQGDSAMYLCASSPQPGQYNEQFFGPGTRLTVL.

This chain uses TRBV14 with TRBJ1-2, with a weak D call TRBD1 (6 bases). V was shortened by 1 base and J by 7 bases, with 10 bases between the two germline ends. The CDR3 spans 13 residues. Looked up from germline, CDR1 is SGHDN and CDR2 is FVKESK. The CDR3 spells CASSQVTGSGYTF. The CDR3 DNA sequence: TGTGCCAGCAGCCAAGTAACAGGGTCTGGCTACACCTTC. The whole variable domain, filled in from reference TRBV14 and TRBJ1-2, reads EAGVTQFPSHSVIEKGQTVTLRCDPISGHDNLYWYRRVMGKEIKFLLHFVKESKQDESGMPNNRFLAERTGGTYSTLKVQPAELEDSGVYFCASSQVTGSGYTFGSGTRLTVV.

DNA of the CDR3: TGTGCCATCAGAAGCGGACTAGCGGGAGGGCCGGGCACCGGGGAGCTGTTTTTT. This sequence encodes CAIRSGLAGGPGTGELFF. The chain links TRBV10-3 to TRBJ2-2; 15 bases line up with TRBD2. V gave up 6 bases and J gave up 4 bases; unmatched junction bases: 9. This CDR3 contains 18 residues. Germline V CDR1 and CDR2: ENHRY, SYGVKD.

The gene calls are TRBV19 and TRBJ2-2; D is perhaps TRBD1 (5 bases). CDR1 and CDR2 (germline): LNHDA, SQIVND (reference sequence). The CDR3 is 16 amino acids. V lost 1 base and J lost 1, with 10 bases in between. In DNA, the CDR3 is TGTGCCAGTAGTATAGCCTCTAGGGGGAACACCGGGGAGCTGTTTTTT. It codes for CASSIASRGNTGELFF.

The V gene is TRBV10-3, the J gene TRBJ2-1; 11 bases align to TRBD2. The V gene end was trimmed by 11 bases and the J gene end by 5 bases; junction bases not matched to a gene: 2. Germline V gene lookup returns CDR1 ENHRY and CDR2 SYGVKD. The CDR3 is 12 amino acids. The CDR3 nucleotides are TGTGCCGTACTAGCGGGGGACAATGAGCAGTTCTTC. Translating it yields CAVLAGDNEQFF.

The chain carries TRBV11-2 and TRBJ1-3, with D unclear. Germline V gives CDR1 SGHAT, CDR2 FQNNGV. V gave up 0 bases and J gave up 2 bases, with 8 bases separating them. There are 15 residues in the CDR3. CDR3 in amino acids: CASSLEGFTGNTIYF. CDR3 sequence (DNA): TGTGCCAGCAGCTTAGAAGGGTTCACTGGAAACACCATATATTTT.

The chain links TRBV9 to TRBJ2-2; no clear D. The CDR3 spans 14 residues. The ends were cut back, 8 bases at V and 0 bases at J, with 11 bases in the middle. Germline V gene lookup returns CDR1 SGDLS and CDR2 YYNGEE. Written as DNA, the CDR3 is TGTGCCAGTGAGCCACAGTCGAACACCGGGGAGCTGTTTTTT. Protein sequence: CASEPQSNTGELFF.

The chain is built from TRBV15 and TRBJ2-1; a weak D match, TRBD1 (6 bases). CDR3 length: 18 amino acids. Germline values: CDR1 LNHNV, CDR2 YYDKDF (reference sequence). The V and J ends lost 0 bases and 0 bases respectively, with 15 bases between them. CDR3 sequence reads: CATSRDTTGETSYNEQFF. In DNA, the CDR3 is TGTGCCACCAGCAGAGATACGACAGGAGAAACCTCCTACAATGAGCAGTTCTTC.

In its sample, this clone was seen once. The chain has TRBV6-5 and TRBJ1-2, with 7 bases fitting TRBD1. V was clipped by 6 bases and J by 7 bases; unmatched bases: 11. Germline CDR1 reads MNHEY; CDR2 reads SVGAGI. The CDR3 has 14 amino acids. CDR3 sequence: CASSLGQQPSGYTF. CDR3 bases: TGTGCCAGCAGCTTGGGACAGCAACCAAGTGGCTACACCTTC.

The chain employs TRBV7-8 and TRBJ2-5; D is uncertain. With 8 bases removed from V and 4 bases from J, the gap between germline ends came to 5 bases. CDR1 SGHVS and CDR2 FQNEAQ come from the germline V gene. The CDR3 consists of 10 residues. In nucleotides, the CDR3 is TGTGCCAGCGCAGTAGAGACCCAGTACTTC. Amino acid sequence: CASAVETQYF.

This clone has only one observation. CDR3 in DNA: TGCGCCAGCAGTGAGGGGATGGCACCGTACCAAGAGACCCAGTACTTC. It codes for CASSEGMAPYQETQYF. The chain carries TRBV10-2 and TRBJ2-5; D gene ambiguous. This CDR3 has 16 amino acids. Trimming removed 2 bases from V and 0 bases from J, with 13 bases in between. The germline V gene encodes CDR1 WSHSY and CDR2 SAAADI.

This chain joins TRBV2 and TRBJ1-4, with a tentative D call TRBD1 (6 bases). Germline V gene data show CDR1 as SNHLY and CDR2 as FYNNEI. There are 13 residues in the CDR3. V was clipped by 7 bases and J by 7 bases, with 13 bases between them. The CDR3 coding sequence is TGTGCCAGCACCGGCCAGGGGTTTGAAAAACTGTTTTTT. Protein sequence: CASTGQGFEKLFF.